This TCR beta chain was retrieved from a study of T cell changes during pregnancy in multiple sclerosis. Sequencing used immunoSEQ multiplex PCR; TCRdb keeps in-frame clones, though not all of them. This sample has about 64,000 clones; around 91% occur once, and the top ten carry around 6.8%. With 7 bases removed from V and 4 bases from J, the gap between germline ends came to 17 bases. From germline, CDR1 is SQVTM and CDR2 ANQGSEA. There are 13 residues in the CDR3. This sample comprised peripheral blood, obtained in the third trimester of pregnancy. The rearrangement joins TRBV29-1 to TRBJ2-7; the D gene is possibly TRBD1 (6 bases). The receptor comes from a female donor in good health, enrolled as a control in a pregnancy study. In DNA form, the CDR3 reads TGCAGCGCCACACGGCAGGGGCGGTACGAGCAGTACTTC. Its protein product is CSATRQGRYEQYF.